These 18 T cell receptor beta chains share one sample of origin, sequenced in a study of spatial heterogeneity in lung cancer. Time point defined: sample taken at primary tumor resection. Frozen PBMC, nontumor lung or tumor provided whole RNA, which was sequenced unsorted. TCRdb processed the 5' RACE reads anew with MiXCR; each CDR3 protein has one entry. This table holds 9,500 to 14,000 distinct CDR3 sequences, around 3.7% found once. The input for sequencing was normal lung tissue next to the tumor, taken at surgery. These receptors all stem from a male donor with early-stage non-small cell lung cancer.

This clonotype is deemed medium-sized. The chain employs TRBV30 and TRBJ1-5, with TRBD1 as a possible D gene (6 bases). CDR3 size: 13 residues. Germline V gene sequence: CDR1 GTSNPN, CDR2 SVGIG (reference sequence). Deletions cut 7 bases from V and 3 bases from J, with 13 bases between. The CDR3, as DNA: TGTGCCTATTCGGACAGTTTCAATCAGCCCCAGCATTTT. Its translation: CAYSDSFNQPQHF. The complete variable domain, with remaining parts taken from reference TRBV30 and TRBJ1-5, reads SQTIHQWPATLVQPVGSPLSLECTVEGTSNPNLYWYRQAAGRGLQLLFYSVGIGQISSEVPQNLSASRPQDRQFILSSKKLLLSDSGFYLCAYSDSFNQPQHFGDGTRLSIL.

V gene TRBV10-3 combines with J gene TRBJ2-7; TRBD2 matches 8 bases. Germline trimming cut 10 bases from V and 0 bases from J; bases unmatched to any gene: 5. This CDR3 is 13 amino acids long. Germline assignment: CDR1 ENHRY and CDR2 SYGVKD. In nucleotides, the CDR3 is TGTGCCACCTCCGGGACTAGCTCCTACGAGCAGTACTTC. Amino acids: CATSGTSSYEQYF.

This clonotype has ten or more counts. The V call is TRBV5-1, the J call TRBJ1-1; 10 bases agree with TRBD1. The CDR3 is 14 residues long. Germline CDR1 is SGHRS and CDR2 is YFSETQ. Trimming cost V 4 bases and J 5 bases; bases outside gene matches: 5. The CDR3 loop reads CASSRTGGGTEAFF. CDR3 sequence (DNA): TGCGCCAGCAGCAGGACAGGGGGAGGGACTGAAGCTTTCTTT.

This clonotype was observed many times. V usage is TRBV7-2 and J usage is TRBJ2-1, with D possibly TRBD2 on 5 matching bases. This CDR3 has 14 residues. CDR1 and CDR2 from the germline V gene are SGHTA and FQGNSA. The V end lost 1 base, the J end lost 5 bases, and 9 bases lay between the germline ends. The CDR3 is CASSLVRTDNEQFF. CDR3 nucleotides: TGTGCCAGCAGCTTAGTCAGGACTGACAATGAGCAGTTCTTC.

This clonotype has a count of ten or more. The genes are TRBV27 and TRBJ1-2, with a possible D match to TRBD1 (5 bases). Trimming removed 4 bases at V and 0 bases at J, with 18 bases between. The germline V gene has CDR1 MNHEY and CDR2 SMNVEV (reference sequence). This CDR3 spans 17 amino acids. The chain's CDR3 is CASSSAGTFRANYGYTF. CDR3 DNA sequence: TGTGCCAGCAGTTCGGCAGGGACGTTTCGGGCTAACTATGGCTACACCTTC.

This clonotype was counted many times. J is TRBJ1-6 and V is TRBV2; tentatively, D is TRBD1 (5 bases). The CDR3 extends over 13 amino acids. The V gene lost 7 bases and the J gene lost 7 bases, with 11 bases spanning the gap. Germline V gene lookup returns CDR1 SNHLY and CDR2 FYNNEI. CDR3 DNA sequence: TGTGCCAGCACCCGAGGGGCAAATTCACCCCTCCACTTT. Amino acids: CASTRGANSPLHF.

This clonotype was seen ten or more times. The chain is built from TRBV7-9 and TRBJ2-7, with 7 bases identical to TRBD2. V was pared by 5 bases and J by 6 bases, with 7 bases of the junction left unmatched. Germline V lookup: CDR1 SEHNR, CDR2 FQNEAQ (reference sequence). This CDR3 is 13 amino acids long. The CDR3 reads CASSRIAGVEQYF. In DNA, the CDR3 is TGTGCCAGCAGCCGGATCGCGGGGGTCGAGCAGTACTTC.

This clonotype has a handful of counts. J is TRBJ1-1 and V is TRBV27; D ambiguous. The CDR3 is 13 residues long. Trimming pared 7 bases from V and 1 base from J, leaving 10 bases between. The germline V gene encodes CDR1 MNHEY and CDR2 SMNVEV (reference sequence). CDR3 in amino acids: CASKPTGNTEAFF. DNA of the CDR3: TGTGCCAGCAAACCGACGGGGAACACTGAAGCTTTCTTT.

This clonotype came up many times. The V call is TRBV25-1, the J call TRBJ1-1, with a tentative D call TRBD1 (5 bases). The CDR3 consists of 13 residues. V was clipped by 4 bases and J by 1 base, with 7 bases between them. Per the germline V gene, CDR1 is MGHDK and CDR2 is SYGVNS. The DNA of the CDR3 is TGTGCCAGCAGTGCCGGACAGAACACTGAAGCTTTCTTT. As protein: CASSAGQNTEAFF.

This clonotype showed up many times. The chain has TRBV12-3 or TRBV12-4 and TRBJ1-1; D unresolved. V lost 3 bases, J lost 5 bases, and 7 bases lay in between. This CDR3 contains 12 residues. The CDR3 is CASSLDGTEAFF. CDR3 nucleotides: TGTGCCAGCAGTTTGGACGGAACTGAAGCTTTCTTT.

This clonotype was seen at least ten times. CDR3: CASRLRDSSNSPLHF. In nucleotides, the CDR3 is TGTGCCAGCAGATTACGGGACAGCAGTAATTCACCCCTCCACTTT. This chain uses TRBV28 with TRBJ1-6; 7 positions match TRBD1. Looked up from germline, CDR1 is MDHEN and CDR2 is SYDVKM. CDR3 length: 15 residues. With 6 bases clipped from V and 6 bases from J, the junction kept 8 bases outside the gene matches.

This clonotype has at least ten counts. The DNA for the CDR3 is TGCGCCAGCAGCTTTAGCAAAGGCAATGAGCAGTTCTTC. Amino acids: CASSFSKGNEQFF. V gene TRBV5-1 combines with J gene TRBJ2-1; no reliable D call. Germline V gene data show CDR1 as SGHRS and CDR2 as YFSETQ. CDR3 length: 13 residues. The V and J ends lost 2 bases and 6 bases respectively, with 9 bases between them.

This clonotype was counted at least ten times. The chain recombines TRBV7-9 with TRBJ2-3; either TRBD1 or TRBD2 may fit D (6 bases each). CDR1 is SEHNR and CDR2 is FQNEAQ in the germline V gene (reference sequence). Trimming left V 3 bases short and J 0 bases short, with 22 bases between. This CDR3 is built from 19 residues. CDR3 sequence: CASSLVRGAHRTSTDTQYF. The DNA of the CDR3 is TGTGCCAGCAGCTTGGTGAGGGGGGCCCACCGAACTAGCACAGATACGCAGTATTTT.

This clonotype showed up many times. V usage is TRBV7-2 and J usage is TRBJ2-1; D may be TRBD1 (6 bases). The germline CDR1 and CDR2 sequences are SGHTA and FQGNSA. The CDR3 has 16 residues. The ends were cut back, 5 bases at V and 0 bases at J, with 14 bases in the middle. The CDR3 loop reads CASSAKRGFSYNEQFF. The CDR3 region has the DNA TGTGCCAGCAGCGCTAAGAGGGGGTTCTCCTACAATGAGCAGTTCTTC.

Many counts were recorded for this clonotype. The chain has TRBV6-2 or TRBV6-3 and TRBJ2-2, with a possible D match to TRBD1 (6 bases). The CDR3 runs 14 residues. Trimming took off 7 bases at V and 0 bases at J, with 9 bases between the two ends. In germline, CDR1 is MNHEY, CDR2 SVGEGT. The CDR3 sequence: CASTGQSNTGELFF. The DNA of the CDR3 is TGTGCCAGCACTGGACAGTCGAACACCGGGGAGCTGTTTTTT.

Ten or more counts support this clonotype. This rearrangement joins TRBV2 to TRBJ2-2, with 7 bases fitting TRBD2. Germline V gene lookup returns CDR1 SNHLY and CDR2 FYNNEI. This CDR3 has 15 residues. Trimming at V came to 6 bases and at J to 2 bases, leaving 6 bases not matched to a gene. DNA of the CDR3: TGTGCCAGCAGAAGGGAGGGGACTAACACCGGGGAGCTGTTTTTT. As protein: CASRREGTNTGELFF.

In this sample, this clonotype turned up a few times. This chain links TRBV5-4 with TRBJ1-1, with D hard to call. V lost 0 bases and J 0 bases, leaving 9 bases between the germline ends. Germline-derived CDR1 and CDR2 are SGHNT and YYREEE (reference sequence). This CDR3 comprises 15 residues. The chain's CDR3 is CASSLEARMNTEAFF. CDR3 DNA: TGTGCCAGCAGCTTGGAAGCGAGAATGAACACTGAAGCTTTCTTT.

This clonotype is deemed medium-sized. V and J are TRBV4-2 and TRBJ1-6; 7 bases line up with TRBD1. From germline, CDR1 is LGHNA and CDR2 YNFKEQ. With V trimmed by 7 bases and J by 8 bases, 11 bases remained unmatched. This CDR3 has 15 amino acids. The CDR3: CASTPTGSHDSPLHF. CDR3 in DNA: TGTGCCAGCACGCCGACAGGGTCACACGATTCACCCCTCCACTTT.